This T cell receptor beta chain was recorded in a study of shared clonotypes between healthy human individuals. CD45RO-negative, CCR7-selected cells formed the naive CD8 fraction, which excluded terminally differentiated effector memory CD45RA+ cells. This CDR3 is 17 amino acids long. CDR1 is SGDLS and CDR2 is YYNGEE in the germline V gene. V lost 3 bases, J lost 0 bases, and 5 bases stayed unmatched. Assay used: immunoSEQ multiplex PCR; TCRdb lists only in-frame clones, some missing. The sample contains about 580,000 clones, 95% to 98% of which appear only once. The sequenced material came from naive CD8+ T cells sorted from blood. This rearrangement joins TRBV9 to TRBJ2-2, with 10 bases identical to TRBD1. The TCR was taken from a young man in good health. The CDR3 sequence is CASSAEGTGANTGELFF. In nucleotides, the CDR3 is TGTGCCAGCAGCGCCGAGGGGACAGGGGCGAACACCGGGGAGCTGTTTTTT.